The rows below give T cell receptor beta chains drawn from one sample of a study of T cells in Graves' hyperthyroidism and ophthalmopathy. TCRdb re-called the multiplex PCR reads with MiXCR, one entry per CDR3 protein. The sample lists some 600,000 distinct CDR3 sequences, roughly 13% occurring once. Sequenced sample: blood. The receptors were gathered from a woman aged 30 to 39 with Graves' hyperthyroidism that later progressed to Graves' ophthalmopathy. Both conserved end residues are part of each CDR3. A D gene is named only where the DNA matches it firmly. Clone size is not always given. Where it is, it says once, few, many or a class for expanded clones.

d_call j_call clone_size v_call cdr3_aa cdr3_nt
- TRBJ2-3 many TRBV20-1 CSARPSTDTQYF TGCAGTGCTAGACCCAGCACAGATACGCAGTATTTT
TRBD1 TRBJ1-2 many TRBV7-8 CASSTRTGGNYGYTF TGTGCCAGCAGCACCCGGACAGGGGGGAACTATGGCTACACCTTC
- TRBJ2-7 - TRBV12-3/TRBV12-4 CASRPGAPEQYF TGTGCCAGCAGACCGGGGGCGCCTGAGCAGTACTTC
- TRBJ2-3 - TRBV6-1 CASNQLVGDTDTQYF TGTGCCAGCAACCAACTAGTGGGAGACACAGATACGCAGTATTTT
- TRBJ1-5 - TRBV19 CASNLSGNQPQHF TGTGCCAGTAATCTCAGTGGCAATCAGCCCCAGCATTTT
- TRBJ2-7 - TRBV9 CASSVNGGTYEQYF TGTGCCAGCAGCGTAAATGGGGGAACCTACGAGCAGTACTTC
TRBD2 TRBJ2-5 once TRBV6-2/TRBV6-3 CASSVTSGMGETRYF TGTGCCAGCAGTGTCACTAGCGGGATGGGGGAGACCCGGTACTTC
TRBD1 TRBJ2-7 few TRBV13 CASSQAGQGVLEQYF TGTGCCAGCAGCCAGGCGGGACAGGGGGTGTTGGAGCAGTACTTC
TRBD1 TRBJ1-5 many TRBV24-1 CATSQGGGNQPQHF TGTGCCACCAGTCAGGGGGGAGGCAATCAGCCCCAGCATTTT
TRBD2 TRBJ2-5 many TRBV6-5 CASSYSTAGAQETQYF TGTGCCAGCAGTTACTCGACAGCGGGAGCCCAAGAGACCCAGTACTTC
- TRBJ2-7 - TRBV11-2 CASSYLGASRAYEQYF TGTGCCAGCAGTTACCTAGGGGCTAGCAGGGCCTACGAGCAGTACTTC
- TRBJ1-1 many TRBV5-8 CASSSPTGQGRAFF TGTGCCAGCAGCTCCCCTACGGGTCAGGGGAGAGCTTTCTTT
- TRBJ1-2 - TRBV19 CASSIAGQGYTF TGTGCCAGTAGTATAGCAGGTCAGGGCTACACCTTC
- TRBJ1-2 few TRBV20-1 CSATKAGNYGYTF TGCAGTGCTACGAAGGCGGGGAACTATGGCTACACCTTC
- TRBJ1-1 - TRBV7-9 CASSYSGGRGTEAFF TGTGCCAGCAGTTACTCGGGGGGGCGCGGCACTGAAGCTTTCTTT
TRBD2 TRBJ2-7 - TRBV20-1 CSARDPGTSYRYEQYF TGCAGTGCTAGAGATCCCGGGACTAGCTATCGATACGAGCAGTACTTC
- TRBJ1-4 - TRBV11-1 CASSLTLGANEKLFF TGTGCCAGCAGCTTAACTCTCGGGGCTAATGAAAAACTGTTTTTT
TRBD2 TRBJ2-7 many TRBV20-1 CSSTSGSYEQYF TGCAGTTCGACTAGCGGGAGTTACGAGCAGTACTTC
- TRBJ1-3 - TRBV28 CASSFSADSYEQYFGPGGGNTIYF -
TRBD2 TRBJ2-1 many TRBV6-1 CASSEPRGAGGSNEQFF TGTGCCAGCAGTGAACCCCGGGGGGCGGGAGGATCCAATGAGCAGTTCTTC
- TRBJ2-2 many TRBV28 CASSYPSRRANTGELFF TGTGCCAGCAGTTACCCCTCGCGGAGGGCGAACACCGGGGAGCTGTTTTTT
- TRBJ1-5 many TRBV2 CASSVGSPQGNQPQHF TGTGCCAGCAGTGTAGGATCTCCTCAGGGAAATCAGCCCCAGCATTTT
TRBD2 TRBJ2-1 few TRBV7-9 CASSALAGGPNEQFF TGTGCCAGCAGCGCTCTAGCGGGAGGGCCAAATGAGCAGTTCTTC
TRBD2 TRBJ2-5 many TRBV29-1 CSVAGLAGGETQYF TGCAGCGTCGCTGGACTAGCGGGAGGGGAGACCCAGTACTTC
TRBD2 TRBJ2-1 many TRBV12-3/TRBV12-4 CASSPGGSLTYNEQFF TGTGCCAGCAGTCCGGGCGGGAGTCTCACCTACAATGAGCAGTTCTTC
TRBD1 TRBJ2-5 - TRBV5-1 CASSLTGQGTGETQYF TGCGCCAGCAGCTTGACCGGACAGGGGACGGGGGAGACCCAGTACTTC
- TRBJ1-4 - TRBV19 CATGALTHEKLFF TGTGCCACTGGGGCCCTGACACATGAAAAACTGTTTTTT
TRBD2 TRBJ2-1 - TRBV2 CASPTSGSSSSYNEQFF TGTGCCAGCCCGACTAGCGGGAGTAGTAGCTCCTACAATGAGCAGTTCTTC
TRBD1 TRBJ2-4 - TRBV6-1 CASSQDRPFRNIQYF TGTGCCAGCAGCCAGGACAGGCCATTTCGGAACATTCAGTACTTC
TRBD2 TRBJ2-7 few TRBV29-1 CSVEAGGRYEQYF TGCAGCGTCGAAGCGGGAGGGCGTTACGAGCAGTACTTC
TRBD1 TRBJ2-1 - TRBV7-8 CASSYPGTGPNEQFF TGTGCCAGCAGTTATCCCGGGACAGGTCCCAATGAGCAGTTCTTC
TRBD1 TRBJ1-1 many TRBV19 CASRGDRGRDTEAFF TGTGCCAGTAGAGGGGACAGGGGGAGGGACACTGAAGCTTTCTTT
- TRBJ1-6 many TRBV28 CASSSQPGNGDNSPLHF TGTGCCAGCAGTTCCCAACCCGGCAACGGGGATAATTCACCCCTCCACTTT
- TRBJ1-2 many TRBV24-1 CATSDPGGGDYGYTF TGTGCCACCAGTGACCCGGGTGGTGGGGACTATGGCTACACCTTC
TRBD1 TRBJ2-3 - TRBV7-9 CASSSSPGTAITDTQYF TGTGCCAGCAGCTCAAGTCCCGGGACAGCAATCACAGATACGCAGTATTTT
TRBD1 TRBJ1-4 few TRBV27 CASTGGADEKLFF TGTGCCAGTACAGGGGGCGCAGATGAAAAACTGTTTTTT
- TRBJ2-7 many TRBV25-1 CASSPNGGVGSYEQYF TGTGCCAGCAGTCCAAATGGGGGTGTGGGGTCCTACGAGCAGTACTTC
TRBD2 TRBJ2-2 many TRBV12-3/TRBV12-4 CASSLRLAGGPLLGELFF TGTGCCAGCAGTTTGAGACTAGCGGGAGGCCCGCTTCTCGGGGAGCTGTTTTTT
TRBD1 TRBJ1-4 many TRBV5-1 CASSLDGTGLNEKLFF TGCGCCAGCAGCTTGGACGGGACAGGCCTCAACGAAAAACTGTTTTTT
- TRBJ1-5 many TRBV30 CAWSRSSGNQAQHF TGTGCCTGGAGTCGGAGTTCCGGGAATCAGGCCCAGCATTTT
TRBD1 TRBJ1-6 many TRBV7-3 CASSYGQDNSPLHF TGTGCCAGCAGTTACGGACAGGATAATTCACCCCTCCACTTT
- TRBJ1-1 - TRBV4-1 CASSQEGTGRGSYFF TGCGCCAGCAGCCAAGAGGGCACTGGACGGGGGAGTTATTTCTTT
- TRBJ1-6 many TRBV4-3 CASSQALDSGNKSPLHF TGCGCCAGCAGCCAAGCCTTAGACTCGGGGAATAAATCACCCCTCCACTTT
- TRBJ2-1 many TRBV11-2 CASTRGGGTTYNEQFF TGTGCCAGCACCAGAGGAGGCGGGACCACCTACAATGAGCAGTTCTTC
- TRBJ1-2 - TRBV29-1 CSVERDSYGYTF TGCAGCGTTGAACGGGATTCTTATGGCTACACCTTC
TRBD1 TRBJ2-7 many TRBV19 CASSLRTGDEQYF TGTGCCAGTAGTCTCCGGACAGGGGACGAGCAGTACTTC
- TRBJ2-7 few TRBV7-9 CASSLESSGRHEQYF TGTGCCAGCAGCTTAGAGAGCTCAGGCCGCCACGAGCAGTACTTC
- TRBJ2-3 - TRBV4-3 CASSQGYYTDTQYF TGCGCCAGCAGCCAGGGGTACTACACAGATACGCAGTATTTT